The source of this TCR beta chain is a study of T cell changes during pregnancy in multiple sclerosis. Trimming at V came to 6 bases and at J to 4 bases, leaving 9 bases not matched to a gene. Per the germline V gene, CDR1 is MNHNY and CDR2 is SVGAGI (reference sequence). CDR3 length: 15 amino acids. This table comes from immunoSEQ multiplex PCR, and its TCRdb copy is limited to in-frame clones, with some not included. The sample has roughly 70,000 clones, approximately 92% seen once. This receptor was obtained from a female donor with multiple sclerosis, enrolled in a pregnancy study. The chain links TRBV6-6 to TRBJ2-7; the match to TRBD2 covers 10 bases. The material sequenced was peripheral blood, taken before pregnancy. CDR3 sequence: CASRRGLAIKYEQYF. Here the CDR3 DNA reads TGTGCCAGCAGGAGGGGACTAGCGATTAAGTACGAGCAGTACTTC.